This TCR beta chain was sequenced for a study of memory CD4+ T cells and cytomegalovirus serostatus. Study overall: Donors were healthy Belgian adults, 9 CMV seropositive and some 24 seronegative. The study's findings and limits: The CMV-associated TCR signature appears largely within the CD4+ memory repertoire.

Per the original data handling: Out-of-frame sequences were removed, leaving about 2.2 million distinct TCRbeta sequences. The data were produced by immunoSEQ multiplex PCR, yet TCRdb's version contains in-frame clones alone and is incomplete. The V and J calls and clone size were taken over from that table, and D and trimming were inferred from the DNA. The table lists over 75,000 clones, roughly 80% of them singletons. Single viable CD3+CD4+CD8-CD45RO+ cells were sorted as the memory CD4+ T cells. The CDR3 has 13 residues. The germline V and J ends were trimmed by 0 bases and 7 bases, with 10 bases remaining between them. The germline gives CDR1 SGHRS, CDR2 YFSETQ. Details on this clone: What it binds is not known.

Sequenced sample: memory CD4+ T cells from blood. This receptor was obtained from an adult in good health and CMV-seropositive. The J gene is TRBJ1-2, the V gene TRBV5-1; D not certain. CDR3 nucleotide sequence: TGCGCCAGCAGCTTGGGGGTCCGCGCTGGCTACACCTTC. It yields the protein CASSLGVRAGYTF.